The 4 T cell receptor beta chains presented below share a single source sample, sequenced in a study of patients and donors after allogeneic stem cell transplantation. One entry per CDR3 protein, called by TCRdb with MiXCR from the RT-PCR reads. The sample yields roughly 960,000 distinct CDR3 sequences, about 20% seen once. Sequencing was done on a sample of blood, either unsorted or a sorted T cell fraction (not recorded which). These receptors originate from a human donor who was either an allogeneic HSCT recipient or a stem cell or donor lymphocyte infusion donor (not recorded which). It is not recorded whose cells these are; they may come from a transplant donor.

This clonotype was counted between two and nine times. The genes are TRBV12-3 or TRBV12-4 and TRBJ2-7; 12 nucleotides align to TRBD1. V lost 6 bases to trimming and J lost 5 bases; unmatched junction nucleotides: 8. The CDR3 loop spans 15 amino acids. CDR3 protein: CASSPAGTGGHEQYF. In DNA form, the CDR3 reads TGTGCCAGCAGCCCTGCCGGGACAGGGGGCCACGAGCAGTACTTC.

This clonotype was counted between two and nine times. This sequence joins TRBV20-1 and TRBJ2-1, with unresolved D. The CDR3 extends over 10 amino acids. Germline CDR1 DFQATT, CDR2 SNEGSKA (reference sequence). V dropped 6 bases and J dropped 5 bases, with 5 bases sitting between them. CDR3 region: CSALHNEQFF. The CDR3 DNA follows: TGCAGTGCCCTCCACAATGAGCAGTTCTTC.

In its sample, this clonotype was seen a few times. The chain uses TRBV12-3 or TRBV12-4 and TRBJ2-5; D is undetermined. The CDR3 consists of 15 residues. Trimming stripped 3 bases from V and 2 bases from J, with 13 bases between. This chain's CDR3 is CASSFGDGLQETQYF. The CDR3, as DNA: TGTGCCAGCAGTTTCGGTGACGGCCTACAAGAGACCCAGTACTTC.

The CDR3 DNA sequence: TGCAGTGCTGGGGACATCCGGGATGATACTGAAGCTTTCTTT. Translating it yields CSAGDIRDDTEAFF. The V gene is TRBV20-1, the J gene TRBJ1-1; TRBD1 is a possible D gene (6 bases). V dropped 5 bases and J dropped 5 bases, with 18 bases sitting between them. Looked up from germline, CDR1 is DFQATT and CDR2 is SNEGSKA (reference sequence). The CDR3 is 14 residues long.